At least ten counts were recorded for the clone carrying this TCR beta chain. Its specificity is not known. V gave up 5 bases and J gave up 5 bases; unmatched junction bases: 8. This CDR3 comprises 15 residues. The V gene's germline CDR1 is SGHVS and CDR2 FNYEAQ. The cDNA came from 5'RACE with 10-nucleotide random UMIs. TCRdb itself ran the 5' RACE reads through MiXCR, one entry per CDR3 protein. The sample contains 65,000 to 85,000 distinct CDR3 sequences, almost 6% of which appear only once. As for time point: longitudinal time-point 2. This sample is drawn from a study of neurological immune-mediated disorders. About the study: The roughly 35 patients with multiple sclerosis comprised some 30 relapsing-remitting cases and 3 secondary progressive cases.

Study results and limitations: A possible signature was seen in one related-CDR3 cluster, into which phylogenetic grouping placed the repertoires of 18 of 34 multiple sclerosis patients.

This chain joins TRBV7-6 and TRBJ2-3, with 9 bases lining up with TRBD1. This sequence was found in an older woman with multiple sclerosis. Material: PBMCs. The CDR3 DNA reads TGTGCCAGCAGCCACCCGACAGGGGGAATAGATACGCAGTATTTT. It yields the protein CASSHPTGGIDTQYF.